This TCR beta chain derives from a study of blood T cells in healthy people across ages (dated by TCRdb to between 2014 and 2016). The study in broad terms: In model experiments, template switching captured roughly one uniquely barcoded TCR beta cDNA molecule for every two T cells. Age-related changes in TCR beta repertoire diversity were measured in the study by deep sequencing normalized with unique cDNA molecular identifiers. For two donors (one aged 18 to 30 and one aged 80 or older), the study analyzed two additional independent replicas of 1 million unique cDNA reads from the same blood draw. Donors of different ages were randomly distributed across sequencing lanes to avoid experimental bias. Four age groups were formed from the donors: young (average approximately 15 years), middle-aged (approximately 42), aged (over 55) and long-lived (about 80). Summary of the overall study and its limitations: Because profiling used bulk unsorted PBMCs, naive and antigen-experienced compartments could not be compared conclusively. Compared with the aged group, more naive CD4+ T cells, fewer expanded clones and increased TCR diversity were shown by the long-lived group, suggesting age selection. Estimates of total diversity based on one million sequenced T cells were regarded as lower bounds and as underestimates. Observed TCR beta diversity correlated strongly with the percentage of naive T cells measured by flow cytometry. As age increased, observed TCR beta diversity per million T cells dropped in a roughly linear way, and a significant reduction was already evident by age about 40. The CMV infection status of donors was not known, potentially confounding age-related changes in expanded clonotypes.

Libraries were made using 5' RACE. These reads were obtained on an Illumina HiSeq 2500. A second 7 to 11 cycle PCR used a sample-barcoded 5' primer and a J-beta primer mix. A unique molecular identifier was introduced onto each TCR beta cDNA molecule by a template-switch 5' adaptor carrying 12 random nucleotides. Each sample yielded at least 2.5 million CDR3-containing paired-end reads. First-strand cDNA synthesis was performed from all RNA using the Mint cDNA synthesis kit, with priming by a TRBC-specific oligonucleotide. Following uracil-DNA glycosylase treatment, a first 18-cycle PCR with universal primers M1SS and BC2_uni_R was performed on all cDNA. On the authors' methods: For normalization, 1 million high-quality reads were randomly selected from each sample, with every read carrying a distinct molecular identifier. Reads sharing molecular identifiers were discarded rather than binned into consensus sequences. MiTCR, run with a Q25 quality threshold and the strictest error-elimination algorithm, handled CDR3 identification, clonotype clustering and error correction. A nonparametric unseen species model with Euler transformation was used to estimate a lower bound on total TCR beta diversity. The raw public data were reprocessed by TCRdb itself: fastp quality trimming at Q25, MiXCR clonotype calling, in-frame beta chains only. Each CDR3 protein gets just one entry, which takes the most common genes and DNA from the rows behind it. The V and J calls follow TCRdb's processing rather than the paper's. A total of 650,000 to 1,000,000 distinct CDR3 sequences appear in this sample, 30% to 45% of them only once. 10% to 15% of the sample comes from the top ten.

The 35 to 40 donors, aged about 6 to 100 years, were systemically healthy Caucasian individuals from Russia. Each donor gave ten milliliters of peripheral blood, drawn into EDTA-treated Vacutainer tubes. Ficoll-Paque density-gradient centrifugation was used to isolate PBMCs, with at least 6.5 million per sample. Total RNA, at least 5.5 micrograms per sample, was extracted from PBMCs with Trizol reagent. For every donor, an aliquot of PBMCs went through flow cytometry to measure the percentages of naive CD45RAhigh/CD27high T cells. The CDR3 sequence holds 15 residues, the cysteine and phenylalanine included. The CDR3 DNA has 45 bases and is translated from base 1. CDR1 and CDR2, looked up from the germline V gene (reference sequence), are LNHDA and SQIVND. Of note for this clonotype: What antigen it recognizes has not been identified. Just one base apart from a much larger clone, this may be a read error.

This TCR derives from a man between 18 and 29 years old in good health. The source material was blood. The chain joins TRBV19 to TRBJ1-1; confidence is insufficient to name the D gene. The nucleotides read TGTACCAGTAGTATGGCGGCCCTTGAGCAGACTGAAGCTTTCTTT. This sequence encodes CTSSMAALEQTEAFF.